The present entry profiles one T cell receptor beta chain with its context. What antigen it recognizes has not been identified. HCMV-specific IgG was detected in serum with a commercial ELISA kit to determine HCMV serostatus. Ficoll density gradient centrifugation was used to isolate peripheral blood mononuclear cells from blood. The CDR1 and CDR2 encoded by the germline V gene are WSHSY and SAAADI. The CDR3 has 16 amino acids, counting the end cysteine and phenylalanine. The entry carries no DNA sequence. Instrument used: Illumina HiSeq 2000. TCR beta cDNA libraries were made by 5'RACE template switching that added a universal primer site and unique molecular identifiers. cDNA synthesis was primed from the TCR beta constant segment, followed by two successive PCR amplification steps. In the authors' own workflow: MIGEC handled demultiplexing of the reads and grouping by UMI, while MiTCR was used to assemble and quantify clonotypes. Only TCR cDNA sequences supported by at least two reads were kept to exclude erroneous sequences. The tcR package was used for downstream repertoire analysis, and clonotypes were matched between fractions using CDR3 nucleotide sequence together with V segment. Antigen specificity was annotated against VDJdb with VDJmatch, allowing one amino acid substitution in CDR3. Once TCRdb had reprocessed the reads, it stored one entry per CDR3 protein sequence and supplied no DNA. These V and J calls derive from TCRdb rather than the authors' analysis. For this sample, the table gives 350,000 to 450,000 distinct CDR3 sequences. The ten largest clones represent roughly 5.4% of the sample.

This sample is drawn from a study of T cells expressing NK-cell markers (dated by TCRdb to 2018 to 2020). The study in broad terms: Three sorted T-cell subsets (CD3+CD56+NKG2C+, CD3+CD56+NKG2C- and CD3+CD56-NKG2C+) from about 8 donors had their TCR beta-chain repertoires profiled. Among the eight sequenced donors, seven were HCMV-seropositive and one was HCMV-seronegative. Randomly selected healthy volunteers, three men and five women, were used as the eight sequenced donors. The libraries were sequenced on Illumina HiSeq 2000/2500, MiSeq or NextSeq, producing 2 x 150 bp reads. Overall study outcomes, separate from this receptor: Those dominant clonotypes were again the most abundant among CD3+CD56-NKG2C+ cells in a handful of donors, at roughly 25-60.1%. For roughly six donors, the dominant CD3+CD56+NKG2C+ clonotypes were among the top 10 CD8+ clonotypes and accounted for roughly 1.0-8% of CD8+ T cells. It remained unclear whether the expanded NKG2C-expressing T cell clones were specific for HCMV antigens.

This receptor was identified in a man aged 18 to 69 in good health. The chain joins TRBV10-2 to TRBJ2-5; TCRdb's D call of TRBD2 is untestable without DNA. Sample: blood T cells: a sorted CD56 or NKG2C T cell subset, CD4+ or CD8+ T cells, or bulk PBMC T cells (not recorded which). CDR3 region: CASSEASGVLQETQYF.